These 27 T cell receptor beta chains originate from one sample sequenced in a study of blood T cell repertoires in COVID-19 (dated by TCRdb to about 2020). The library was made by the immunoSEQ multiplex PCR assay. TCRdb holds this immuneACCESS table with in-frame rearrangements only. Some clones are missing; in checked studies, unresolved V genes explain under half, and the rest has no known cause. This sample gives 65,000 to 90,000 clones in total; 87% of them show up just once. Approximately 11% of the sample comes from the top ten. Sample: peripheral blood. Receptors originate from a woman under 30 with acute or convalescent COVID-19.

The chain has TRBV12-5 and TRBJ2-7; D might be TRBD2 (6 bases). The germline V gene encodes CDR1 LGHNT and CDR2 FRNRAP. V was shortened by 3 bases and J by 3 bases, with 15 bases between the two germline ends. The CDR3 sequence is 15 residues long. For the CDR3, the DNA is TGTGCTAGTGGTTTTCCCGCTAGCGAGGGCTACGAGCAGTACTTC. Protein sequence: CASGFPASEGYEQYF.

The chain combines TRBV28 with TRBJ1-3; D gene uncertain. V lost 2 bases and J lost 1, with 6 bases in between. CDR3 length equals 14 residues. Germline CDR1 MDHEN, CDR2 SYDVKM. DNA for the CDR3: TGTGCCAGCAGTTTACCCGGGTCTGGAAACACCATATATTTT. This sequence encodes CASSLPGSGNTIYF.

The gene calls are TRBV10-2 and TRBJ2-7; 9 nucleotides match TRBD1. The CDR3 is 16 residues long. The V and J ends lost 6 bases and 5 bases, in that order; junction bases with no gene match: 14. CDR1 is WSHSY, CDR2 SAAADI, per germline. This CDR3 is CASRDYRTGAGDEQYF. The CDR3, as DNA: TGCGCCAGCAGGGACTACAGGACAGGGGCAGGCGACGAGCAGTACTTC.

The rearrangement uses TRBV24-1 and TRBJ2-1, with a possible D match to TRBD1 (5 bases). Germline assignment: CDR1 KGHDR and CDR2 SFDVKD. V shed 4 bases and J shed 13 bases, with 13 bases lying between them. The CDR3 runs to 12 residues. CDR3 sequence: CATSDPRQLQFF. The CDR3 nucleotides read TGTGCCACCAGTGACCCCAGACAGTTACAGTTCTTC.

The chain employs TRBV5-5 and TRBJ1-6; D is undetermined. Germline-derived CDR1 and CDR2 are SGHKS and YYEKEE (reference sequence). The CDR3 has 14 residues. V lost 0 bases and J lost 4, with 5 bases in between. For the CDR3, the DNA is TGTGCCAGCAGCTTGGCGCGATATAATTCACCCCTCCACTTT. The encoded protein is CASSLARYNSPLHF.

V and J are TRBV2 and TRBJ2-7; D perhaps matches TRBD1 (6 bases). This CDR3 comprises 13 residues. Deletions cut 3 bases from V and 1 base from J, with 7 bases between. Germline CDR1 SNHLY, CDR2 FYNNEI. Here the CDR3 reads CASSERGSYEQYF. CDR3 coding DNA: TGTGCCAGCAGTGAGAGGGGGTCCTACGAGCAGTACTTC.

Comments on this clone: Other DNA sequences in the sample encode the same CDR3. This chain joins TRBV5-4 and TRBJ2-1; 8 bases fit TRBD2. This CDR3 has 15 residues. Per germline, CDR1 SGHNT and CDR2 YYREEE (reference sequence). V was clipped by 0 bases and J by 10 bases; unmatched bases: 9. CDR3 in DNA: TGTGCCAGCAGCTTGGCCGGGACTAGAGACGACGAGCAGTTCTTC. Protein sequence: CASSLAGTRDDEQFF.

The chain's CDR3 is CASSEPHRAYEQYF. CDR3 nucleotides: TGCGCCAGCAGTGAGCCCCACAGGGCCTACGAGCAGTACTTC. The chain recombines TRBV10-2 with TRBJ2-7; perhaps TRBD1 as D (6 bases). V lost 2 bases and J lost 2, with 10 bases in between. Germline values: CDR1 WSHSY, CDR2 SAAADI. The CDR3 is 14 amino acids.

This clone was found a few times. The gene calls are TRBV6-2 or TRBV6-3 and TRBJ2-7; 8 nucleotides align to TRBD1. The J segment lost 1 base and the V segment lost 5 bases, leaving 7 bases of the junction unmatched. CDR3 length: 15 amino acids. The germline V gene has CDR1 MNHEY and CDR2 SVGEGT. CDR3 nucleotides: TGTGCCAGCAGTCACAACCGGGACAGGTCCTACGAGCAGTACTTC. Residues: CASSHNRDRSYEQYF.

The chain couples TRBV2 to TRBJ2-2; 8 nucleotides line up with TRBD1. V trimming: 6 bases; J trimming: 4 bases; junction bases outside the gene matches: 4. The CDR3 contains 14 residues. Germline-derived CDR1 and CDR2 are SNHLY and FYNNEI. This CDR3 is CASSGGTGTGELFF. Here the CDR3 DNA reads TGTGCCAGCAGCGGCGGGACAGGCACCGGGGAGCTGTTTTTT.

A single count supports this clone. The chain carries TRBV7-6 and TRBJ2-1, with 9 bases lining up with TRBD2. V lost 4 bases and J lost 9; bases outside the gene matches: 13. CDR3 size: 16 residues. Per the germline V gene, CDR1 is SGHVS and CDR2 is FNYEAQ. The DNA of the CDR3 is TGTGCCAGCAGCTACTTAATCCCCCCGACTAGCGGTGAGCAGTTCTTC. Translated, it gives CASSYLIPPTSGEQFF.

The gene calls are TRBV5-8 and TRBJ2-3; 15 bases match TRBD2. The germline V gene has CDR1 SGHTS and CDR2 YDEGEE. The CDR3 is 16 amino acids. The V segment lost 3 bases and the J segment 3 bases; nucleotides outside the gene matches: 2. The chain's CDR3 is CASSWGLAGGTDTQYF. CDR3 bases: TGTGCCAGCAGCTGGGGACTAGCGGGGGGAACAGATACGCAGTATTTT.

V is TRBV30 and J is TRBJ2-7; tentative D call: TRBD1 (5 bases). The germline gives CDR1 GTSNPN, CDR2 SVGIG (reference sequence). V gave up 1 base and J gave up 5 bases, with 12 bases separating them. The CDR3 has 13 amino acids. The DNA for the CDR3 is TGTGCCTGGAGTGGGCAGGGCCAGGACGAGCAGTACTTC. Its protein product is CAWSGQGQDEQYF.

This clone was recorded a few times. The genes are TRBV25-1 and TRBJ2-1, with 12 bases fitting TRBD2. V lost 3 bases and J lost 8; bases outside the gene matches: 2. Germline V gene lookup returns CDR1 MGHDK and CDR2 SYGVNS. CDR3 size: 14 residues. The CDR3 reads CASSDLAGGHEQFF. Written as DNA, the CDR3 is TGTGCCAGCAGTGATCTAGCGGGGGGGCATGAGCAGTTCTTC.

The rearrangement links TRBV14 to TRBJ1-1; no clear D gene. Germline lookup yields CDR1 SGHDN and CDR2 FVKESK. V was trimmed by 0 bases and J by 6 bases, leaving 14 bases between them. The CDR3 is made up of 15 amino acids. CDR3 protein: CASSQDGRSFPEAFF. CDR3 DNA sequence: TGTGCCAGCAGCCAAGATGGCAGAAGTTTTCCTGAAGCTTTCTTT. Full variable domain (outside the CDR3, taken from reference TRBV14 and TRBJ1-1): EAGVTQFPSHSVIEKGQTVTLRCDPISGHDNLYWYRRVMGKEIKFLLHFVKESKQDESGMPNNRFLAERTGGTYSTLKVQPAELEDSGVYFCASSQDGRSFPEAFFGQGTRLTVV.

The chain is built from TRBV5-4 and TRBJ2-7, with a tentative D call TRBD1 (8 bases). Deletions cut 2 bases from V and 5 bases from J, with 14 bases between. The germline V gene has CDR1 SGHNT and CDR2 YYREEE (reference sequence). The CDR3 consists of 14 residues. CDR3 sequence: CASSLQGGFNEQYF. The CDR3 DNA reads as TGTGCCAGCAGCTTACAGGGGGGGTTCAACGAGCAGTACTTC.

V usage is TRBV28 and J usage is TRBJ1-2; D is perhaps TRBD1 (5 bases). This CDR3 has 13 amino acids. Trimming shortened V by 3 bases and J by 6 bases, and 11 bases separated the two germline ends. Germline V lookup: CDR1 MDHEN, CDR2 SYDVKM. The CDR3 bases are TGTGCCAGCAGTTTCGACAGCACACATGGCTACACCTTC. This gives the protein CASSFDSTHGYTF.

The chain uses TRBV10-1 and TRBJ1-4; a weak D match, TRBD1 (5 bases). Germline CDR1 reads WNHNN; CDR2 reads SYGVQD (reference sequence). The CDR3 runs to 16 residues. Trimming cost V 4 bases and J 0 bases, with 12 bases left between them. Here the CDR3 reads CASSVPMTATNEKLFF. The CDR3 DNA is TGCGCCAGCAGTGTCCCCATGACAGCAACTAATGAAAAACTGTTTTTT.

Here the CDR3 reads CASSPDTNTEAFF. CDR3 DNA: TGTGCCAGCTCACCAGACACGAACACTGAAGCTTTCTTT. The chain couples TRBV18 to TRBJ1-1, with no clear D. The V end lost 2 bases, the J end lost 1 base, and 5 bases lay between the germline ends. The germline gives CDR1 KGHSH, CDR2 LQKENI. CDR3 length equals 13 residues.

The chain employs TRBV5-6 and TRBJ1-3; 7 positions agree with TRBD1. J gave up 3 bases and V 7 bases, and 10 bases lay outside the gene matches. This CDR3 is built from 15 residues. Germline V gives CDR1 SGHDT, CDR2 YYEEEE. This chain's CDR3 is CASARAGGGGNTIYF. The CDR3 DNA is TGTGCCAGCGCCAGAGCAGGGGGAGGTGGAAACACCATATATTTT.

Written as DNA, the CDR3 is TGTGCCTGGACCCCGGAGGACAGAATTAACTATGGCTACACCTTC. Its protein product is CAWTPEDRINYGYTF. The chain joins TRBV30 to TRBJ1-2, with TRBD1 as a possible D gene (6 bases). The CDR3 extends over 15 amino acids. Trimming took 4 bases from V and 1 from J, leaving 16 bases between them. Looked up from germline, CDR1 is GTSNPN and CDR2 is SVGIG (reference sequence).

This clone turned up a few times. V and J are TRBV5-4 and TRBJ1-1; D remains unclear. This CDR3 has 13 residues. The V end was cut by 1 base, the J end by 6 bases, with 10 bases between. Per germline, CDR1 SGHNT and CDR2 YYREEE (reference sequence). CDR3 sequence: CASSLLWESEAFF. CDR3 in DNA: TGTGCCAGCAGCTTGTTATGGGAGTCTGAAGCTTTCTTT. The complete variable domain, with remaining parts taken from reference TRBV5-4 and TRBJ1-1, reads ETGVTQSPTHLIKTRGQQVTLRCSSQSGHNTVSWYQQALGQGPQFIFQYYREEENGRGNFPPRFSGLQFPNYSSELNVNALELDDSALYLCASSLLWESEAFFGQGTRLTVV.

The chain carries TRBV18 and TRBJ1-1, with 7 bases lining up with TRBD1. The CDR3 runs to 14 residues. Germline-derived CDR1 and CDR2 are KGHSH and LQKENI. Trimming removed 4 bases from V and 7 bases from J; junction bases left unmatched: 9. This CDR3 is CASSRQGANGEAFF. The CDR3 bases are TGTGCCAGCTCACGACAGGGCGCGAACGGTGAAGCTTTCTTT.

V and J are TRBV28 and TRBJ1-4; D might be TRBD1 (5 bases). V lost 7 bases, J lost 0 bases, and 12 bases lay in between. Looked up from germline, CDR1 is MDHEN and CDR2 is SYDVKM. The CDR3 runs to 15 residues. CDR3 DNA: TGTGCCAGCACCCTTGCGGGGGCAACTAATGAAAAACTGTTTTTT. Translation gives CASTLAGATNEKLFF.

This chain joins TRBV15 and TRBJ2-3; TRBD2 agrees at 11 bases. V lost 6 bases to trimming and J lost 6 bases; unmatched junction nucleotides: 11. This CDR3 contains 16 residues. Germline V gives CDR1 LNHNV, CDR2 YYDKDF (reference sequence). The CDR3 nucleotides read TGTGCCACCAGAGGAATGAGTGCTAGCGGGAGGGATACGCAGTATTTT. As protein: CATRGMSASGRDTQYF.

The table lists this clone with a few counts. The chain carries TRBV15 and TRBJ2-7; 7 nucleotides agree with TRBD1. The CDR3 extends over 14 amino acids. Trimming removed 1 base from V and 4 bases from J; junction bases left unmatched: 4. CDR1 is LNHNV, CDR2 YYDKDF, per germline (reference sequence). CDR3 nucleotides: TGTGCCACCAGCAGAGTAGGGGGCGGGTACGAGCAGTACTTC. Its protein product is CATSRVGGGYEQYF.

This clone was counted once. The CDR3 is CASSVDNRGLQYF. CDR3 in DNA: TGTGCCAGCAGCGTAGATAACAGGGGGCTTCAGTACTTC. V usage is TRBV7-6 and J usage is TRBJ2-4; 9 bases fit TRBD1. CDR3 length: 13 residues. Germline trimming cut 5 bases from V and 11 bases from J; bases unmatched to any gene: 7. Germline CDR1 reads SGHVS; CDR2 reads FNYEAQ.